These 5 T cell receptor beta chains were sequenced from one sample in a study of beta chain features in type 1 diabetes. Of the isolated RNA, all was reverse transcribed, and so the sequenced material was expressed TCRB transcripts. TCRdb's copy holds only in-frame clones and misses some; the assay was immunoSEQ multiplex PCR. The sample records over 150,000 clones, 7.5% to 10% being singletons. The sample was central memory CD4+ T cells from blood. The receptors stem from a man younger than 30 in good health.

The J gene is TRBJ2-3, the V gene TRBV9, with 14 bases lining up with TRBD2. The germline V gene has CDR1 SGDLS and CDR2 YYNGEE. This CDR3 spans 18 amino acids. V shed 3 bases and J 6 bases; nucleotides not matched to a gene: 12. CDR3 in DNA: TGTGCCAGCAGCGCGGGACTAGCGGGAGTTAGACTCGCGGATACGCAGTATTTT. As protein: CASSAGLAGVRLADTQYF.

This clone was seen a few times. The chain couples TRBV30 to TRBJ1-3; 7 nucleotides align to TRBD1. J was trimmed by 4 bases and V by 2 bases; bases with no gene match: 5. The CDR3 sequence is 14 residues long. Germline-derived CDR1 and CDR2 are GTSNPN and SVGIG (reference sequence). The DNA of the CDR3 is TGTGCCTGGAGTCCGACGGACAGGGGAAACACCATATATTTT. It codes for CAWSPTDRGNTIYF. Using reference TRBV30 and TRBJ1-3 for the parts outside the CDR3, the full variable domain is SQTIHQWPATLVQPVGSPLSLECTVEGTSNPNLYWYRQAAGRGLQLLFYSVGIGQISSEVPQNLSASRPQDRQFILSSKKLLLSDSGFYLCAWSPTDRGNTIYFGEGSWLTVV.

This clone has just a few counts. The same CDR3 arises from other DNA sequences in this sample as well. This chain joins TRBV18 and TRBJ2-7; the D gene is possibly TRBD2 (6 bases). This CDR3 has 13 residues. Per germline, CDR1 KGHSH and CDR2 LQKENI. Trimming removed 2 bases from V and 2 bases from J, with 7 bases in between. CDR3 loop: CASSPGGTYEQYF. CDR3 bases: TGTGCCAGCTCACCAGGGGGGACCTACGAGCAGTACTTC.

J is TRBJ2-7 and V is TRBV4-3; the D gene is possibly TRBD1 (6 bases). Germline V gene data show CDR1 as LGHNA and CDR2 as YSLEER. This CDR3 has 16 residues. V gave up 0 bases and J gave up 2 bases, with 14 bases separating them. In DNA form, the CDR3 reads TGCGCCAGCAGCCAAGATCCCGGGACACTGACCTACGAGCAGTACTTC. As protein: CASSQDPGTLTYEQYF.

The chain joins TRBV23-1 to TRBJ2-3; 12 bases match TRBD2. TRBV23-1 is known as an ORF, though its function is uncertain. This CDR3 has 17 amino acids. Trimming cost V 0 bases and J 2 bases; bases outside gene matches: 3. The CDR3 spells CASSQSGTSGFTDTQYF. DNA for the CDR3: TGCGCCAGCAGTCAATCCGGGACTAGCGGGTTCACAGATACGCAGTATTTT.